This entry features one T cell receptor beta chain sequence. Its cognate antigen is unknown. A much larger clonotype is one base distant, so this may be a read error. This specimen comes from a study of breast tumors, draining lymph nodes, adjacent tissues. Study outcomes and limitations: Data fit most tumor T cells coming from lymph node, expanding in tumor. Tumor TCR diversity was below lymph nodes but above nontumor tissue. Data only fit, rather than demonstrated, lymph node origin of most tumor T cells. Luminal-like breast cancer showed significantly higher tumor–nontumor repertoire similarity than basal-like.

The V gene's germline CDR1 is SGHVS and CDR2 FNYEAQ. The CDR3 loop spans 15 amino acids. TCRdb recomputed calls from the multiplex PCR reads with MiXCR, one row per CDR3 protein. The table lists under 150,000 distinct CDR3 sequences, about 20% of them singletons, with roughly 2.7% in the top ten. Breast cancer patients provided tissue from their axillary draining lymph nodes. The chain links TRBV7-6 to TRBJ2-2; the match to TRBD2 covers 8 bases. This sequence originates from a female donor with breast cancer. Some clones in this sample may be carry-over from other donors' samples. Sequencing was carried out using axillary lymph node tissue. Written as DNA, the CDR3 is TGTGCCAGCAGCCTAAGAGCGGGAGTGATCGGGGGGCTGTTTTTT. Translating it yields CASSLRAGVIGGLFF.